What follows are 12 T cell receptor beta chains derived from one specimen sequenced in a study of blood T cell repertoires in COVID-19 (dated by TCRdb to the early 2020s). Libraries came from the immunoSEQ multiplex PCR assay. The table was pulled from immuneACCESS by TCRdb, which kept in-frame rearrangements only. Such tables lose some clones; where checked, under half of the loss comes from unresolved V genes, and the rest has no known cause. The sample records approximately 380,000 clones, about 85% of which are singletons. The ten largest clones add up to about 3.6% of the sample. The material sequenced was peripheral blood. These receptors were taken from a woman aged 18-29 years with acute or convalescent COVID-19.

The gene calls are TRBV12-3 or TRBV12-4 and TRBJ1-2, with D maybe TRBD1 (6 bases). The V end lost 7 bases, the J end lost 8 bases, and 17 bases lay between the germline ends. This CDR3 region has 13 residues. CDR3 sequence (DNA): TGTGCCAGCACCTTCAGCGGGGGGGGCGGCTACACCTTC. Encoded protein: CASTFSGGGGYTF.

The chain employs TRBV18 and TRBJ2-7; TRBD2 is a possible D gene (5 bases). Deletions cut 2 bases from V and 5 bases from J, with 7 bases between. Germline loops: CDR1 KGHSH, CDR2 LQKENI. This CDR3 region has 12 residues. CDR3 DNA sequence: TGTGCCAGCTCACCATCCGGGGACGAGCAGTACTTC. Translated: CASSPSGDEQYF.

The gene calls are TRBV18 and TRBJ2-2, with a possible D match to TRBD2 (6 bases). Per the germline V gene, CDR1 is KGHSH and CDR2 is LQKENI. CDR3 length equals 16 residues. Trimming removed 5 bases from V and 7 bases from J, with 20 bases in between. CDR3 DNA: TGTGCCAGCTCAATCGGACTACCTCAGGTTGGCGGGGAGCTGTTTTTT. This encodes CASSIGLPQVGGELFF.

V usage is TRBV29-1 and J usage is TRBJ2-7; TRBD2 aligns across 13 bases. The V and J ends lost 4 bases and 0 bases, in that order; junction bases with no gene match: 6. Germline V gene lookup returns CDR1 SQVTM and CDR2 ANQGSEA. The CDR3 extends over 16 amino acids. CDR3 residues: CSVVGLAGLPSYEQYF. CDR3 in DNA: TGCAGCGTTGTGGGACTAGCGGGACTTCCCTCCTACGAGCAGTACTTC.

The rearrangement uses TRBV6-5 and TRBJ2-1; a weak D match, TRBD2 (6 bases). Germline V gene data show CDR1 as MNHEY and CDR2 as SVGAGI. V dropped 6 bases and J dropped 5 bases, with 11 bases sitting between them. This CDR3 has 13 amino acids. The CDR3 reads CASSRGLHNEQFF. CDR3 in DNA: TGTGCCAGCAGCCGTGGACTACACAATGAGCAGTTCTTC.

The chain carries TRBV5-1 and TRBJ2-2; 13 bases line up with TRBD2. V was pared by 3 bases and J by 4 bases, with 0 bases of the junction left unmatched. Germline lookup yields CDR1 SGHRS and CDR2 YFSETQ. This CDR3 is 15 amino acids long. CDR3 amino acids: CASSWTSGSTGELFF. CDR3 DNA sequence: TGCGCCAGCAGCTGGACTAGCGGGAGCACCGGGGAGCTGTTTTTT.

This clone was detected only a few times. The rearrangement uses TRBV19 and TRBJ1-2, with 7 positions matching TRBD1. The CDR3 is made up of 15 amino acids. After removal of 7 bases from V and 2 bases from J, the junction contained 10 bases not matched to a gene. Germline-derived CDR1 and CDR2 are LNHDA and SQIVND (reference sequence). The CDR3 loop is CASIGGTAQNYGYTF. CDR3 DNA sequence: TGTGCCAGTATAGGCGGGACAGCGCAAAACTATGGCTACACCTTC.

Ten or more counts support this clone. The CDR3 sequence: CASRDREELNTEAFF. The CDR3 DNA is TGTGCCAGCAGGGACAGGGAGGAATTGAACACTGAAGCTTTCTTT. The chain is built from TRBV2 and TRBJ1-1, with 8 nucleotides matching TRBD1. The CDR3 extends over 15 amino acids. The V gene's germline CDR1 is SNHLY and CDR2 FYNNEI. Trimming at V came to 6 bases and at J to 0 bases, leaving 6 bases not matched to a gene.

The rearrangement links TRBV30 to TRBJ1-4, with D possibly matching TRBD1 (5 bases). Germline-derived CDR1 and CDR2 are GTSNPN and SVGIG (reference sequence). Trimming removed 4 bases at V and 6 bases at J, with 15 bases between. The length of the CDR3 is 14 residues. The CDR3 loop is CAWTVGGRDEKLFF. CDR3 DNA: TGTGCCTGGACCGTCGGGGGGAGGGATGAAAAACTGTTTTTT.

This chain joins TRBV29-1 and TRBJ2-7; perhaps TRBD1 as D (5 bases). The CDR3 has 13 amino acids. V lost 6 bases, J lost 4 bases, and 16 bases lay in between. In germline, CDR1 is SQVTM, CDR2 ANQGSEA. CDR3 protein: CSVGQGPFYEQYF. In nucleotides, the CDR3 is TGCAGCGTCGGTCAGGGTCCTTTTTACGAGCAGTACTTC.

J is TRBJ1-6 and V is TRBV24-1, with 9 bases lining up with TRBD1. V lost 6 bases, J lost 6 bases, and 5 bases stayed unmatched. Germline CDR1 is KGHDR and CDR2 is SFDVKD. The CDR3 runs 15 residues. The CDR3 nucleotides read TGTGCCACCAGTAACAGGGGGCAAGTTAATTCACCCCTCCACTTT. Amino acid sequence: CATSNRGQVNSPLHF.

In this sample, this clone turned up once. The chain is built from TRBV5-1 and TRBJ1-1; D is unclear. This CDR3 has 11 residues. Trimming pared 5 bases from V and 5 bases from J, leaving 7 bases between. The germline V gene has CDR1 SGHRS and CDR2 YFSETQ. The CDR3 DNA sequence: TGCGCCAGCAGTGCGGATACTGAAGCTTTCTTT. Translated, it gives CASSADTEAFF.